This TCR beta chain was captured in a study of control samples from healthy donors and cancer patients. Between the trimmed V and J ends, which lost 1 base and 12 bases, there was a span of 18 bases. Germline lookup yields CDR1 GTSNPN and CDR2 SVGIG (reference sequence). The CDR3 contains 13 residues. The repertoire was sequenced with immunoSEQ multiplex PCR; TCRdb's copy has only in-frame clones and lacks some. The sample holds approximately 90,000 clones; around four fifths are singletons and the top ten take around a fifth. The sequence was collected from a man aged 25-45 years in good health. V usage is TRBV30 and J usage is TRBJ1-1; weak D call: TRBD1 (6 bases). The sample was blood. CDR3 coding DNA: TGTGCCTGGAGTGCTTTCCGGGACACTAACACTTTCTTT. Amino acids: CAWSAFRDTNTFF.